This T cell receptor (beta chain) was identified during a study of T cells in Graves' hyperthyroidism and ophthalmopathy. Study-level results: Through a model of 13 V-J features, ophthalmopathy was separated from stable hyperthyroidism.

Using RNA transcripts as the source, TCR beta CDR3 regions were amplified. The TCR CDR3 was amplified in a first-round RT-PCR using the HTBI primer set. TCRdb itself ran the multiplex PCR reads through MiXCR, one entry per CDR3 protein. This sample yields 75,000 to 100,000 distinct CDR3 sequences, of which over 50% are seen a single time; around 29% belongs to the top ten. Used for diagnoses were clinical symptoms, serum thyroxine and TRAb, thyroid ultrasound and orbital computed tomography. Trimming took 5 bases from V and 6 from J, leaving 13 bases between them. From germline, CDR1 is SEHNR and CDR2 FQNEAQ (reference sequence). This CDR3 region has 13 residues. With regard to this clonotype: Antigen specificity is unknown.

The source is a woman aged 35 to 49 with Graves' hyperthyroidism. The rearrangement joins TRBV7-9 to TRBJ1-1; no reliable D call. Source material: blood. CDR3 nucleotide sequence: TGTGCCAGCAGCCAAGATGGGTACGCTGAAGCTTTCTTT. This translates into CASSQDGYAEAFF. Full variable domain (missing parts from reference TRBV7-9 and TRBJ1-1): DTGVSQNPRHKITKRGQNVTFRCDPISEHNRLYWYRQTLGQGPEFLTYFQNEAQLEKSRLLSDRFSAERPKGSFSTLEIQRTEQGDSAMYLCASSQDGYAEAFFGQGTRLTVV.